This TCR beta chain was recovered during a study of T cell responses to AZD1222 COVID-19 vaccine. Data came from immunoSEQ multiplex PCR; TCRdb stores just in-frame clones and leaves some out. The sample includes 150,000 to 200,000 clones, roughly 94% seen only once; the top ten take approximately 0.6%. The CDR3 length is 13 residues. V was pared by 5 bases and J by 4 bases, with 11 bases between. Per germline, CDR1 SEHNR and CDR2 FQNEAQ (reference sequence). This receptor was obtained from an adult in good health. The sequencing used peripheral blood, collected on day 0 of AZD1222 vaccination. V gene TRBV7-9 combines with J gene TRBJ1-2, with TRBD1 as a possible D gene (5 bases). CDR3 protein: CASSPGGTYGYTF. For the CDR3, the DNA is TGTGCCAGCAGCCCTGGGGGAACCTATGGCTACACCTTC.